A single sample gave rise to the 2 T cell receptor beta chains below, sequenced in a study of T cells in Graves' hyperthyroidism and ophthalmopathy (dated by TCRdb to the late 2010s). Library generation was performed with multiplex PCR. The sequencer listed for this sample is Illumina HiSeq 2000. TCR beta CDR3 regions were amplified from RNA transcripts. For the first round of RT-PCR on the TCR CDR3, the HTBI primer set was used together with the Qiagen OneStep RT-PCR kit. TCRdb reprocessed the public reads (quality trimming at Q25 with fastp, clone calling with MiXCR) and kept in-frame beta chains. Each CDR3 protein gets just one entry, which takes the most common genes and DNA from the rows behind it. The sample profile shows roughly 660,000 distinct CDR3 sequences; roughly 17% of them were found once. The top ten clones comprise 15% of the sample. Sequencing was performed on blood. The origin of the receptors is a man in his fifties or sixties with Graves' hyperthyroidism.

The chain employs TRBV25-1 and TRBJ2-2, with TRBD2 identical over 8 bases. This CDR3 contains 17 residues. The trim removed 3 bases at V and 4 bases at J, leaving 10 bases unmatched. Germline values: CDR1 MGHDK, CDR2 SYGVNS. CDR3 loop: CASSETSARYGTGELFF. The CDR3 DNA sequence: TGTGCCAGCAGTGAGACTAGCGCAAGATACGGCACCGGGGAGCTGTTTTTT.

This clonotype was picked up many times. V usage is TRBV20-1 and J usage is TRBJ2-2; the match to TRBD2 covers 7 bases. This CDR3 has 15 residues. The germline gives CDR1 DFQATT, CDR2 SNEGSKA (reference sequence). V dropped 3 bases and J dropped 5; count of bases not matched to a gene: 9. CDR3 region: CSASFSERGTGELFF. For the CDR3, the DNA is TGCAGTGCTAGTTTTAGCGAGCGGGGAACCGGGGAGCTGTTTTTT.